This T cell receptor (beta chain) was profiled in a study of blood T cell repertoires in COVID-19. Study-wide background: Specimens from acute and convalescent COVID-19 originated in the United States, Italy and Spain.

The CDR3 totals 14 residues. Trimming left V 7 bases short and J 0 bases short, with 11 bases between. Germline V gives CDR1 SNHLY, CDR2 FYNNEI. Per the original methods: For nucleated cells, counts were estimated from reference gene primer amplification. The data were produced by immunoSEQ multiplex PCR, yet TCRdb's version contains in-frame clones alone and is incomplete. V and J calls and clone size are those listed in that table; D and trimming were worked out from the DNA. This table holds 150,000 to 200,000 clones, roughly 80% found once. The specimen sequenced was peripheral blood. The V and J genes are TRBV2 and TRBJ2-3, with a possible D match to TRBD1 (5 bases). The TCR was taken from a woman aged 30 to 39 with acute or convalescent COVID-19. CDR3 coding DNA: TGTGCCAGCAAGACAGAATATAGCACAGATACGCAGTATTTT. It specifies CASKTEYSTDTQYF.